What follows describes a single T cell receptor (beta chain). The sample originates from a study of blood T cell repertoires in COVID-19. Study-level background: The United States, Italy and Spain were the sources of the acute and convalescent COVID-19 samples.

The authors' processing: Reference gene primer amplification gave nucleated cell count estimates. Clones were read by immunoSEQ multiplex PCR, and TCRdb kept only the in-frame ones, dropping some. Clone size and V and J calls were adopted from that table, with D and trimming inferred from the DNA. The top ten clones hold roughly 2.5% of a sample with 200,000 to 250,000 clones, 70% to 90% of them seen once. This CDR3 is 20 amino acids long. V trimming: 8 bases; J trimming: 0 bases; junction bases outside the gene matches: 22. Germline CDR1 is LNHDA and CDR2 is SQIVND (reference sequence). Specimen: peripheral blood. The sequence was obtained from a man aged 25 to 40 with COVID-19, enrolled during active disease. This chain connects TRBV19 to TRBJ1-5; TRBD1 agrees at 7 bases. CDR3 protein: CASQKGTVVGKASSNQPQHF. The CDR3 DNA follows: TGTGCCAGTCAAAAAGGGACAGTTGTAGGGAAAGCAAGTAGCAATCAGCCCCAGCATTTT. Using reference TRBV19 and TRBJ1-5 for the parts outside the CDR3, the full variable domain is DGGITQSPKYLFRKEGQNVTLSCEQNLNHDAMYWYRQDPGQGLRLIYYSQIVNDFQKGDIAEGYSVSREKKESFPLTVTSAQKNPTAFYLCASQKGTVVGKASSNQPQHFGDGTRLSIL.